Below, one TCR beta chain is given with its context. This sample stems from a study of T cell changes during pregnancy in multiple sclerosis. Germline values: CDR1 SGDLS, CDR2 YYNGEE. Trimming took 3 bases from V and 2 from J; bases not matched to a gene: 13. The CDR3 contains 18 residues. Clones were read by immunoSEQ multiplex PCR, and TCRdb kept only the in-frame ones, dropping some. The profile shows nearly 80,000 clones, over 85% of them singletons. Material: CD4+ T cells from peripheral blood mononuclear cells, obtained before pregnancy. The clonotype originates from a female donor with multiple sclerosis, enrolled in a pregnancy study. The chain couples TRBV9 to TRBJ2-1, with 8 bases that match TRBD2. The CDR3 loop is CASSAAPFGAGAYNEQFF. In nucleotides, the CDR3 is TGTGCCAGCAGCGCAGCCCCCTTCGGAGCGGGGGCCTACAATGAGCAGTTCTTC.